This T cell receptor beta chain was found in a study of shared clonotypes between healthy human individuals. J was trimmed by 3 bases and V by 0 bases; bases with no gene match: 4. Per germline, CDR1 LGHNA and CDR2 YNFKEQ. CDR3 length equals 15 residues. The investigators split CD4+ cells into a CD45RA+ naive subset and a CD45RA-negative memory subset. The material for each subset, its genomic DNA, was split evenly across several immunoSEQ plates. Per sorted-subset replicate PCR, input was 150 to 250 ng DNA, representing roughly 28,000 T cell genomes. Generated by immunoSEQ multiplex PCR, the TCRdb table keeps only in-frame clones and is missing some. The profile covers 2 million to 2.5 million clones, with more than 80% appearing a single time and about 0.41% taken by the ten largest.

This chain uses TRBV4-2 with TRBJ2-5; 7 nucleotides agree with TRBD2. The sample consisted of naive CD4+ T cells from PBMCs. Stated subset: CD45RA+ positively selected. The sequence came from a man between 18 and 29 years old in good health. Some clones in this sample may be carry-over from other donors' samples. The CDR3 DNA reads as TGTGCCAGCAGCCAAGACGGGACTACTAAAGAGACCCAGTACTTC. The encoded protein is CASSQDGTTKETQYF.